This TCR beta chain emerged from a study of cytomegalovirus exposure and HLA in healthy donors. The length of the CDR3 is 15 residues. Germline values: CDR1 MNHEY, CDR2 SVGAGI. Trimming removed 6 bases at V and 0 bases at J, with 9 bases between. The PCR contained 60 Vbeta and 13 Jbeta primers. Clones were sequenced by immunoSEQ multiplex PCR, and TCRdb holds only the in-frame ones, with some missing. Of over 100,000 clones in the sample, 65% to 90% were seen once. The sample comprised PBMCs. The genes are TRBV6-5 and TRBJ2-6; D remains ambiguous. The sequence was obtained from a man under 40 in good health and CMV-seronegative. For the CDR3, the DNA is TGTGCCAGCAGCAAGCTGGTCTCTGGGGCCAACGTCCTGACTTTC. Translation gives CASSKLVSGANVLTF.